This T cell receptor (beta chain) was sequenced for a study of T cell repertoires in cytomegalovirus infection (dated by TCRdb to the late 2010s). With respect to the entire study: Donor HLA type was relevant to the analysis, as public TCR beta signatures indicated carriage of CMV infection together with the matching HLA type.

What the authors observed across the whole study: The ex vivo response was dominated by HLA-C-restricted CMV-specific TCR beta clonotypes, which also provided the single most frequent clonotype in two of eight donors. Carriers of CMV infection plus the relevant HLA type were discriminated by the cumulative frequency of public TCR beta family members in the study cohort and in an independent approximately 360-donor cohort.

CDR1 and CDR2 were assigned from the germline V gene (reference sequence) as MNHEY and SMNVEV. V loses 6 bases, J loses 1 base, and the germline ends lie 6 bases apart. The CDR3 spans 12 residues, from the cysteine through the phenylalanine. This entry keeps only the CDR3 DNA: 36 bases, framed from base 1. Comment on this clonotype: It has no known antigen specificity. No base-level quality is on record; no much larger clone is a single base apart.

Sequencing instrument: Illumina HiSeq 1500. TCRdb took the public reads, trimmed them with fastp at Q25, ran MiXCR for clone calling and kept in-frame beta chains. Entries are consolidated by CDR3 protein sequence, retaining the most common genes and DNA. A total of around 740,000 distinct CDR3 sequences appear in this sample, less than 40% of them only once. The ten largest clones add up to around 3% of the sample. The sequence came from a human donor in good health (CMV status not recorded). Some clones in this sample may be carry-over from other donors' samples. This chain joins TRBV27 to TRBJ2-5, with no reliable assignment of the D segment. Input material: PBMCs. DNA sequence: TGTGCCAGCAGCGCAAGCCAAGAGACCCAGTACTTC. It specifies CASSASQETQYF.